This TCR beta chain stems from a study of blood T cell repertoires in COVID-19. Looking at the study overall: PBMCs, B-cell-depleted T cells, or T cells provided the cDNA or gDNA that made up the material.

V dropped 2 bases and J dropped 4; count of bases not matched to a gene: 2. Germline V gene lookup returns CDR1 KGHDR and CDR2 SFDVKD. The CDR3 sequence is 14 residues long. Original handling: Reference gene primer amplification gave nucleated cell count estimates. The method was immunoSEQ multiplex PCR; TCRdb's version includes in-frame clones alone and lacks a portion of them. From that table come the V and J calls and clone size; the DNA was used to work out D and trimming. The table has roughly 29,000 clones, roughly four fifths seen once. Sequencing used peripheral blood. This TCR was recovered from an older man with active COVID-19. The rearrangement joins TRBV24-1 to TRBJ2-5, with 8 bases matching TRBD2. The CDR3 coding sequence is TGTGCCACCAGTGATTCCGGGAGGGGAGAGACCCAGTACTTC. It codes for CATSDSGRGETQYF.